These T cell receptor beta chains were read from a single sample in a study of blood T cells in healthy people across ages. TCRdb called the 5' RACE reads again in MiXCR, with one record for every CDR3 protein. Of about 1.4 million distinct CDR3 sequences listed, approximately 59% were seen once; the top ten hold more than 6%. The material sequenced was blood. The receptor set was obtained from a man between 18 and 29 years old in good health. Both conserved end residues are part of each CDR3. D genes are given only for firm matches. Not all rows give a size; the values are once, few, many and, for expanded clones, a class.

d_gene	v_gene	j_gene	abundance	CDR3aa	CDR3nt
.	TRBV15	TRBJ1-1	.	CATSRTKDTEAFF	TGTGCCACCAGCAGGACTAAAGACACCGAAGCTTTCTTT
.	TRBV20-1	TRBJ2-3	.	CSAPKEERTILTDTQYF	TGCAGTGCTCCCAAAGAGGAACGAACCATCTTAACAGATACGCAGTATTTT
.	TRBV29-1	TRBJ2-6	.	CSVDSTGANVLTF	TGCAGCGTTGACAGTACTGGGGCCAACGTCCTGACTTTC
TRBD2	TRBV7-2	TRBJ2-5	few	CASSLAGGGGTQYF	TGTGCCAGCAGCCTAGCGGGAGGGGGAGGGACCCAGTACTTC
TRBD1	TRBV12-3/TRBV12-4	TRBJ2-4	few	CASSLGTGQNIQYF	TGTGCCAGCAGTTTAGGGACAGGACAAAACATTCAGTACTTC
.	TRBV12-3/TRBV12-4	TRBJ2-2	.	CASRLPSGELFF	TGTGCCAGCAGATTACCGAGTGGAGAGCTGTTTTTT
TRBD1	TRBV5-5	TRBJ1-6	.	CASSLRGQVYNSPLHF	TGTGCCAGCAGCTTGAGGGGGCAGGTCTATAATTCACCCCTCCACTTT
TRBD2	TRBV5-6	TRBJ2-1	once	CASSLGLDARNEQFF	TGTGCCAGCAGCTTAGGACTAGATGCACGGAATGAGCAGTTCTTC
.	TRBV15	TRBJ1-1	.	CATGRDTEAFF	TGTGCCACCGGGCGGGACACTGAAGCTTTCTTT
.	TRBV29-1	TRBJ1-2	.	CGVTPKETGYTF	TGCGGCGTTACCCCAAAAGAAACTGGCTACACCTTC
.	TRBV6-6	TRBJ2-5	.	CATLSSGNQETQYF	TGTGCCACATTGAGTAGCGGAAACCAAGAGACCCAGTACTTC
.	TRBV14	TRBJ2-3	few	CASSQPTSGPPPHTQYF	TGTGCCAGCAGCCAACCCACAAGCGGGCCCCCCCCGCATACGCAGTATTTT
TRBD2	TRBV7-9	TRBJ2-5	.	CASTFMATERGVHQETQYF	TGTGCCAGCACCTTCATGGCAACGGAGCGGGGGGTTCATCAAGAGACCCAGTACTTC
TRBD2	TRBV20-1	TRBJ2-1	.	CSALEREKPSYNEQFF	TGCAGTGCCCTGGAGCGGGAGAAGCCCTCCTACAATGAGCAGTTCTTC
.	TRBV2	TRBJ1-5	.	CASSDVRPQPQHF	TGTGCCAGCAGTGACGTGAGGCCACAGCCCCAGCATTTT
.	TRBV30	TRBJ1-1	.	CASTDTEAFF	TGTGCCTCGACAGACACTGAAGCTTTCTTT
.	TRBV5-1	TRBJ1-4	.	CASSPSGGAGGEKLFF	TGCGCCAGCAGCCCCAGTGGGGGGGCCGGAGGTGAAAAACTGTTTTTT
.	TRBV5-1	TRBJ1-1	once	CASSLVPDRPTLVAFF	TGCGCCAGCAGCTTGGTCCCCGACAGGCCTACGTTGGTAGCTTTCTTT
.	TRBV28	TRBJ2-7	.	CASRPRTTYEQYF	TGTGCCAGCAGGCCCAGGACCACCTACGAGCAGTACTTC
.	TRBV6-6	TRBJ2-5	.	CASSAHAQGNQETQYF	TGTGCCAGCAGTGCCCATGCTCAGGGGAATCAAGAGACCCAGTACTTC
.	TRBV5-1	TRBJ2-1	.	CASSLEPENEQFF	TGCGCCAGCAGCTTGGAACCCGAAAATGAGCAGTTCTTC
.	TRBV29-1	TRBJ1-2	.	CSVQDSSYYGYTF	TGCAGCGTTCAAGACAGCTCCTACTATGGCTACACCTTC
.	TRBV12-3/TRBV12-4	TRBJ2-3	.	CASVDADTQYF	TGTGCCAGCGTTGACGCGGATACGCAGTATTTT
TRBD1	TRBV7-9	TRBJ2-3	.	CASSLTPANLQGSLSDTQYF	TGTGCCAGCAGCTTAACCCCCGCGAACCTACAGGGGAGTTTGTCAGATACGCAGTATTTT
TRBD1	TRBV20-1	TRBJ2-7	.	CSASGTRDREYF	TGCAGTGCTAGCGGAACCCGGGACAGGGAGTACTTC
TRBD1	TRBV3-1	TRBJ1-1	.	CASSLAGGIEAFF	TGTGCCAGCAGCCTAGCAGGGGGGATTGAAGCTTTCTTT
.	TRBV9	TRBJ2-2	.	CASSVLARAGELFF	TGTGCCAGCAGCGTACTAGCTAGGGCCGGGGAGCTGTTTTTT
.	TRBV6-5	TRBJ2-6	.	CASSYSIRTANSGANVLTF	TGTGCCAGCAGTTACTCGATCCGGACGGCAAACTCTGGGGCCAACGTCCTGACTTTC
.	TRBV30	TRBJ1-2	few	CASMWGLEGYTF	TGTGCCTCCATGTGGGGTCTGGAGGGCTACACCTTC
.	TRBV4-3	TRBJ1-2	.	CASSQDRRLYGYTF	TGCGCCAGCAGCCAAGATCGCCGCCTCTATGGCTACACCTTC
TRBD1	TRBV6-1	TRBJ1-1	few	CASRPQGATEAFF	TGTGCCAGCAGGCCACAGGGGGCCACTGAAGCTTTCTTT
.	TRBV20-1	TRBJ2-1	.	CSARDWGHGVHNEQFF	TGCAGTGCTAGAGATTGGGGTCACGGGGTCCACAATGAGCAGTTCTTC
TRBD1	TRBV9	TRBJ2-5	few	CASSSRDRAFEETQYF	TGTGCCAGCAGCTCCCGGGACAGGGCTTTTGAAGAGACCCAGTACTTC
TRBD1	TRBV5-1	TRBJ2-7	.	CASSPGTGKTSEQYF	TGCGCCAGCAGCCCAGGGACAGGAAAAACCTCCGAGCAGTACTTC
.	TRBV10-2	TRBJ2-1	.	CASSESRVEEQFF	TGCGCCAGCAGTGAGTCAAGGGTTGAGGAGCAGTTCTTC
.	TRBV6-5	TRBJ2-3	few	CASRAISKTDTQYF	TGTGCCAGCAGAGCGATATCAAAGACAGATACGCAGTATTTT
TRBD2	TRBV5-5	TRBJ2-1	few	CASSLKTSGYNEQFF	TGTGCCAGCAGCTTGAAGACTAGCGGCTACAATGAGCAGTTCTTC
.	TRBV4-3	TRBJ2-7	few	CASSPGVLDSYEQYF	TGCGCCAGCAGCCCCGGGGTGCTTGATTCCTACGAGCAGTACTTC
.	TRBV5-1	TRBJ2-1	.	CASTSTGDYDEQFF	TGCGCCAGCACCTCGACAGGGGACTACGATGAGCAGTTCTTC
.	TRBV6-2/TRBV6-3	TRBJ2-7	.	CASGSRGPVSYEQYF	TGTGCCAGCGGCTCGCGGGGGCCCGTTTCCTACGAGCAGTACTTC
TRBD1	TRBV20-1	TRBJ2-7	.	CSAGTGRVYEQYF	TGCAGTGCTGGGACAGGCAGGGTCTACGAGCAGTACTTC
.	TRBV6-6	TRBJ1-1	.	CAGSYSKAAENTEAFF	TGTGCCGGCAGTTACTCGAAAGCCGCCGAGAACACTGAAGCTTTCTTT